These 20 T cell receptor beta chains originate from one sample sequenced in a study of OX40 agonist ivuxolimab in advanced cancers. Profiling relied on immunoSEQ multiplex PCR, and the TCRdb table lists in-frame clones only, not all of them. The table has approximately 76,000 clones, about 82% seen once; the top ten hold about 0.57%. Sequencing used CD4+ or CD8+ T cells sorted from blood, obtained in a trial of the OX40 agonist ivuxolimab. The receptors stem from an adult with an advanced solid tumor such as melanoma, head and neck, liver or kidney cancer.

V is TRBV11-2 and J is TRBJ2-5, with D perhaps matching TRBD1 (6 bases). The germline V gene has CDR1 SGHAT and CDR2 FQNNGV. V lost 5 bases to trimming and J lost 5 bases, with 21 bases between them. This CDR3 is built from 16 residues. In DNA, the CDR3 is TGTGCCAGCAGCCGCCGCCCGGACAGAGGGCACGAGACCCAGTACTTC. This codes for CASSRRPDRGHETQYF.

The CDR3 bases are TGTGCCAGCAGGGGACAGGGGGTAGGCTACGAGCAGTACTTC. It is translated as CASRGQGVGYEQYF. The chain links TRBV6-5 to TRBJ2-7; 11 bases agree with TRBD1. J was trimmed by 3 bases and V by 6 bases; bases with no gene match: 4. This CDR3 has 14 amino acids. Germline V gene data show CDR1 as MNHEY and CDR2 as SVGAGI.

This chain links TRBV10-2 with TRBJ1-1; D is possibly TRBD1 (6 bases). This CDR3 has 15 residues. V was cut by 3 bases and J by 11 bases, with 22 bases left in between. Germline CDR1 WSHSY, CDR2 SAAADI. The CDR3 reads CASSDIRGADPWAFF. The CDR3 bases are TGCGCCAGCAGTGATATAAGGGGGGCTGATCCTTGGGCTTTCTTT.

The chain recombines TRBV7-3 with TRBJ2-7; tentative D call: TRBD1 (6 bases). Germline V gene lookup returns CDR1 SGHTA and CDR2 FQGTGA. V lost 4 bases and J lost 6, with 16 bases in between. This CDR3 has 14 amino acids. CDR3 protein: CASSSDAPRGEQYF. CDR3 DNA: TGTGCCAGCAGCTCCGACGCCCCCAGGGGCGAGCAGTACTTC.

This chain uses TRBV5-8 with TRBJ1-1, with D possibly TRBD1 on 5 matching bases. The CDR3 is 15 residues long. Germline CDR1 and CDR2: SGHTS and YDEGEE. Trimming took off 4 bases at V and 5 bases at J, with 18 bases between the two ends. The CDR3: CASSPERAGRTEAFF. The CDR3 DNA reads TGTGCCAGCAGCCCCGAGAGGGCAGGGAGGACTGAAGCTTTCTTT.

V and J are TRBV21-1 and TRBJ1-5; TRBD1, as called in the table, went unchecked against the DNA. TRBV21-1 is deemed a pseudogene. The CDR3 consists of 16 residues. The CDR3: CASSRFDSKSNQPQHF. In DNA, the CDR3 is TGTGCCAGCAGCAGATTCGACAGTAAGAGCAATCAGCCCCAGCATTTT.

This CDR3 reads CSVNGGGTDTQYF. The DNA of the CDR3 is TGCAGCGTAAACGGGGGGGGGACAGATACGCAGTATTTT. This chain links TRBV29-1 with TRBJ2-3; 8 bases align to TRBD2. This CDR3 spans 13 amino acids. Germline CDR1 is SQVTM and CDR2 is ANQGSEA. V shed 6 bases, J shed 3 bases, and the junction held 5 bases outside the gene matches.

The chain is built from TRBV4-1 and TRBJ1-1, with D unresolved. This CDR3 comprises 13 residues. Deletions cut 1 base from V and 7 bases from J, with 10 bases between. In germline, CDR1 is MGHRA, CDR2 YSYEKL. The CDR3 loop reads CASSQVFQLEAFF. The CDR3 DNA sequence: TGCGCCAGCAGCCAAGTTTTTCAGCTTGAAGCTTTCTTT.

The chain combines TRBV6-5 with TRBJ2-3; 7 bases map to TRBD1. CDR3 length: 16 residues. J lost 0 bases, V lost 4 bases, and 7 bases had no gene match. Germline CDR1 is MNHEY and CDR2 is SVGAGI. The CDR3 sequence is CASSWSGTVSTDTQYF. The CDR3 coding sequence is TGTGCCAGCAGTTGGTCCGGGACAGTGAGCACAGATACGCAGTATTTT.

The rearrangement links TRBV7-9 to TRBJ1-1; D not resolved. CDR3 length: 12 residues. With 5 bases removed from V and 3 bases from J, the gap between germline ends came to 7 bases. The germline gives CDR1 SEHNR, CDR2 FQNEAQ (reference sequence). The CDR3 DNA reads as TGTGCCAGCAGCCCTAGCCACACTGAAGCTTTCTTT. Its translation: CASSPSHTEAFF.

This clone occurred a few times. This chain connects TRBV19 to TRBJ1-1, with D maybe TRBD1 (6 bases). Trimming stripped 11 bases from V and 6 bases from J, with 34 bases between. The CDR3 spans 18 residues. Looked up from germline, CDR1 is LNHDA and CDR2 is SQIVND (reference sequence). The CDR3 reads CAPRGRREKGTEGPEAFF. CDR3 sequence (DNA): TGTGCCCCGAGGGGGAGGAGGGAAAAGGGTACGGAGGGACCTGAAGCTTTCTTT.

This chain links TRBV7-2 with TRBJ1-5; no clear D. In germline, CDR1 is SGHTA, CDR2 FQGNSA. The CDR3 runs 16 residues. V lost 5 bases and J 4 bases, leaving 18 bases between the germline ends. CDR3 sequence: CASSLYAPNLNQPQHF. The CDR3 DNA sequence: TGTGCCAGCAGCCTATATGCTCCTAACCTTAATCAGCCCCAGCATTTT.

This rearrangement joins TRBV6-5 to TRBJ1-3; 8 positions match TRBD1. The germline gives CDR1 MNHEY, CDR2 SVGAGI. V trimming: 6 bases; J trimming: 1 base; junction bases outside the gene matches: 5. The CDR3 totals 15 residues. This CDR3 is CASSSDRASGNTIYF. Written as DNA, the CDR3 is TGTGCCAGCAGCTCGGACAGGGCTTCTGGAAACACCATATATTTT.

Written as DNA, the CDR3 is TGTGCCAGCTCATTGAGGGACACTGAAGCTTTCTTT. This encodes CASSLRDTEAFF. V gene TRBV18 combines with J gene TRBJ1-1; no firm D call. CDR1 and CDR2 from the germline V gene are KGHSH and LQKENI. Trimming removed 5 bases from V and 3 bases from J, with 7 bases in between. The CDR3 extends over 12 amino acids. The variable domain in full, with the rest retrieved from reference TRBV18 and TRBJ1-1, is NAGVMQNPRHLVRRRGQEARLRCSPMKGHSHVYWYRQLPEEGLKFMVYLQKENIIDESGMPKERFSAEFPKEGPSILRIQQVVRGDSAAYFCASSLRDTEAFFGQGTRLTVV.

CDR3 residues: CASKEGQENTEAFF. CDR3 DNA: TGTGCCAGCAAGGAGGGGCAGGAGAACACTGAAGCTTTCTTT. The chain combines TRBV2 with TRBJ1-1; perhaps TRBD1 as D (5 bases). Germline CDR1 SNHLY, CDR2 FYNNEI. The CDR3 is 14 amino acids. With 7 bases removed from V and 1 base from J, the gap between germline ends came to 13 bases. The entire variable domain, with the rest obtained from reference TRBV2 and TRBJ1-1, is as follows: EPEVTQTPSHQVTQMGQEVILRCVPISNHLYFYWYRQILGQKVEFLVSFYNNEISEKSEIFDDQFSVERPDGSNFTLKIRSTKLEDSAMYFCASKEGQENTEAFFGQGTRLTVV.

The V call is TRBV6-5, the J call TRBJ1-1; tentatively, D is TRBD1 (5 bases). The germline CDR1 and CDR2 sequences are MNHEY and SVGAGI. Trimming took off 6 bases at V and 7 bases at J, with 18 bases between the two ends. CDR3 size: 14 residues. The CDR3 spells CASRPTGEISEAFF. The CDR3 DNA reads TGTGCCAGCAGGCCCACAGGAGAAATTAGTGAAGCTTTCTTT.

The chain carries TRBV7-2 and TRBJ1-3, with 7 nucleotides matching TRBD1. Germline CDR1 SGHTA, CDR2 FQGNSA. The CDR3 covers 13 residues. With V trimmed by 5 bases and J by 4 bases, 2 bases remained unmatched. The CDR3, as DNA: TGTGCCAGCAGCCCGACAGGGGGAAACACCATATATTTT. The encoded protein is CASSPTGGNTIYF.

This rearrangement joins TRBV30 to TRBJ2-3; perhaps TRBD2 as D (5 bases). This CDR3 spans 12 amino acids. Germline-derived CDR1 and CDR2 are GTSNPN and SVGIG (reference sequence). Trimming took off 6 bases at V and 4 bases at J, with 11 bases between the two ends. CDR3 residues: CACSSGSDTQYF. As DNA, the CDR3 is TGTGCCTGCTCCTCGGGGTCAGATACGCAGTATTTT.

A few counts support this clone. This chain uses TRBV6-1 with TRBJ1-2; D unresolved. The V and J ends lost 6 bases and 2 bases respectively, with 7 bases between them. Germline values: CDR1 MNHNS, CDR2 SASEGT. The CDR3 extends over 12 amino acids. This CDR3 is CASREMNYGYTF. The DNA of the CDR3 is TGTGCCAGCAGGGAAATGAACTATGGCTACACCTTC.

V gene TRBV11-2 combines with J gene TRBJ2-2; unclear D gene. V lost 5 bases and J 3 bases, leaving 7 bases between the germline ends. Germline V CDR1 and CDR2: SGHAT, FQNNGV. The CDR3 consists of 13 residues. In DNA, the CDR3 is TGTGCCAGCAGCCCGCAATACACCGGGGAGCTGTTTTTT. It codes for CASSPQYTGELFF.